The 20 T cell receptor beta chains below were found in one sample sequenced in a study of brain T cells in children with intractable seizures. Stated time point: blood from clinic visit 5 months post-surgery; TSC patient then seizure free. Sequenced by immunoSEQ multiplex PCR; TCRdb stores in-frame clones only, minus some. The table records 340,000 or so clones, 93% of them present only once. The sequences come from peripheral blood, collected more than 4 months after surgery. These receptors all come from a boy under two years old with tuberous sclerosis and intractable seizures.

The chain couples TRBV5-6 to TRBJ2-7; D may correspond to TRBD1 or TRBD2 (5 bases each). Per the germline V gene, CDR1 is SGHDT and CDR2 is YYEEEE. This CDR3 region has 15 residues. The V end lost 3 bases, the J end lost 0 bases, and 13 bases lay between the germline ends. The CDR3 DNA reads as TGTGCCAGCAGCTGGGAGACAGACGGCTCCTACGAGCAGTACTTC. The encoded protein is CASSWETDGSYEQYF.

This clone was seen only once. This rearrangement joins TRBV7-2 to TRBJ2-7; D is unclear. This CDR3 comprises 15 residues. In germline, CDR1 is SGHTA, CDR2 FQGNSA. Trimming removed 5 bases from V and 0 bases from J, with 14 bases in between. The DNA for the CDR3 is TGTGCCAGCAGCCTCCCACTACCTTCCTCCTACGAGCAGTACTTC. This codes for CASSLPLPSSYEQYF.

In its sample, this clone was seen once. The V gene is TRBV24-1, the J gene TRBJ2-7; D unresolved. There are 13 residues in the CDR3. Germline CDR1 reads KGHDR; CDR2 reads SFDVKD. Trimming removed 11 bases at V and 1 base at J, with 14 bases between. CDR3 nucleotide sequence: TGTGCCATCCCACCCTCGGTGTCCTACGAGCAGTACTTC. Translated, it gives CAIPPSVSYEQYF.

The rearrangement joins TRBV7-9 to TRBJ1-1; maybe TRBD1 (6 bases). Germline V gene lookup returns CDR1 SEHNR and CDR2 FQNEAQ (reference sequence). The CDR3 extends over 14 amino acids. Trimming took off 5 bases at V and 3 bases at J, with 13 bases between the two ends. The CDR3 DNA reads TGTGCCAGCAGCCCCTCAGGGGTGGACACTGAAGCTTTCTTT. As protein: CASSPSGVDTEAFF.

The V and J genes are TRBV13 and TRBJ2-1; 13 nucleotides agree with TRBD2. Germline CDR1 reads PRHDT; CDR2 reads FYEKMQ (reference sequence). The length of the CDR3 is 15 residues. With 4 bases clipped from V and 4 bases from J, the junction kept 1 base outside the gene matches. The CDR3 coding sequence is TGTGCCAGCAGCTCGGGACTAGCGGGGTACAATGAGCAGTTCTTC. Translation gives CASSSGLAGYNEQFF.

The rearrangement uses TRBV5-1 and TRBJ1-1, with 9 bases identical to TRBD1. Looked up from germline, CDR1 is SGHRS and CDR2 is YFSETQ. Trimming cost V 4 bases and J 0 bases; bases outside gene matches: 16. The CDR3 sequence is 19 residues long. CDR3 protein: CASSIRGQGGFSMNTEAFF. CDR3 in DNA: TGCGCCAGCAGCATACGGGGACAGGGCGGTTTTTCCATGAACACTGAAGCTTTCTTT.

The chain uses TRBV4-1 and TRBJ2-3, with D perhaps TRBD2 (6 bases). The germline V gene encodes CDR1 MGHRA and CDR2 YSYEKL. The CDR3 extends over 16 amino acids. The V and J ends lost 7 bases and 1 base respectively, with 18 bases between them. CDR3 loop: CASIGTRGSRTDTQYF. CDR3 nucleotides: TGCGCCAGCATCGGGACCCGGGGGAGCCGCACAGATACGCAGTATTTT.

The chain has TRBV6-1 and TRBJ2-7; D remains unclear. CDR3 length equals 13 residues. Trimming took 0 bases from V and 4 from J, leaving 7 bases between them. Germline assignment: CDR1 MNHNS and CDR2 SASEGT. The chain's CDR3 is CASSEAGSYEQYF. CDR3 bases: TGTGCCAGCAGTGAAGCAGGGTCGTACGAGCAGTACTTC.

Only a few counts were recorded for this clone. The sample contains more than one DNA sequence encoding this CDR3. Here the CDR3 reads CASSITGSSYEQYF. The CDR3 DNA reads as TGTGCCAGTAGTATTACAGGGTCCTCCTACGAGCAGTACTTC. The rearrangement links TRBV19 to TRBJ2-7, with a weak D call TRBD1 (6 bases). There are 14 residues in the CDR3. With 3 bases removed from V and 0 bases from J, the gap between germline ends came to 9 bases. CDR1 and CDR2 from the germline V gene are LNHDA and SQIVND (reference sequence).

This clone was seen ten or more times. The CDR3: CASSQDAPYNEQFF. CDR3 nucleotides: TGTGCCAGCAGCCAAGACGCCCCGTACAATGAGCAGTTCTTC. V is TRBV4-2 and J is TRBJ2-1; D is unresolved. Trimming left V 0 bases short and J 4 bases short, with 7 bases between. Germline-derived CDR1 and CDR2 are LGHNA and YNFKEQ. CDR3 length: 14 residues.

This chain joins TRBV6-5 and TRBJ1-2, with 7 bases fitting TRBD1. CDR1 and CDR2 from the germline V gene are MNHEY and SVGAGI. The CDR3 totals 15 residues. Germline trimming cut 1 base from V and 1 base from J; bases unmatched to any gene: 3. CDR3 nucleotides: TGTGCCAGCAGTTACTTCGACAGGGATAACTATGGCTACACCTTC. It codes for CASSYFDRDNYGYTF.

In its sample, this clone was seen once. The V gene is TRBV18, the J gene TRBJ2-1, with 10 bases fitting TRBD2. V lost 0 bases to trimming and J lost 12 bases; unmatched junction nucleotides: 8. Per germline, CDR1 KGHSH and CDR2 LQKENI. The CDR3 totals 15 residues. Here the CDR3 reads CASSPPLLAGERQFF. In DNA, the CDR3 is TGTGCCAGCTCACCACCTTTGCTAGCGGGAGAAAGGCAGTTCTTC.

V and J are TRBV6-1 and TRBJ2-1; perhaps TRBD1 as D (6 bases). CDR3 length equals 16 residues. The V end was cut by 3 bases, the J end by 7 bases, with 19 bases between. CDR1 and CDR2 from the germline V gene are MNHNS and SASEGT. CDR3 loop: CASSDSTGWVINEQFF. As DNA, the CDR3 is TGTGCCAGCAGTGATTCTACAGGGTGGGTAATAAATGAGCAGTTCTTC.

This clone is a singleton in its sample. The chain recombines TRBV4-1 with TRBJ2-3; TRBD2 matches 10 bases. The V gene end was trimmed by 3 bases and the J gene end by 4 bases; junction bases not matched to a gene: 4. Germline V gives CDR1 MGHRA, CDR2 YSYEKL. The CDR3 runs 15 residues. Here the CDR3 DNA reads TGCGCCAGCAGCCACAGAGCGGGGGGGCCAGATACGCAGTATTTT. It encodes CASSHRAGGPDTQYF.

V gene TRBV10-2 combines with J gene TRBJ2-7, with 8 bases identical to TRBD2. Germline-derived CDR1 and CDR2 are WSHSY and SAAADI. The trim removed 6 bases at V and 0 bases at J, leaving 13 bases unmatched. The CDR3 loop spans 17 amino acids. Here the CDR3 DNA reads TGCGCCAGCAGGTTAGCGGGGATTTTACCGAGCTCCTACGAGCAGTACTTC. Its translation: CASRLAGILPSSYEQYF.

CDR3 nucleotide sequence: TGTGCCAGCAGTTTTACAGGAAATTCACCCCTCCACTTT. Protein sequence: CASSFTGNSPLHF. The chain combines TRBV5-5 with TRBJ1-6, with a possible D match to TRBD1 (5 bases). The CDR3 is 13 residues long. The germline CDR1 and CDR2 sequences are SGHKS and YYEKEE (reference sequence). V lost 5 bases to trimming and J lost 7 bases, with 10 bases between them.

This clone was seen only once. The V call is TRBV14, the J call TRBJ1-4; D may be TRBD1 (5 bases). The CDR3 is 14 residues long. Trimming removed 2 bases at V and 8 bases at J, with 12 bases between. CDR1 and CDR2 from the germline V gene are SGHDN and FVKESK. The DNA of the CDR3 is TGTGCCAGCAGCCAAACACAGTGGGGCGAAAAACTGTTTTTT. It yields the protein CASSQTQWGEKLFF. Using reference TRBV14 and TRBJ1-4 for the parts outside the CDR3, the full variable domain is EAGVTQFPSHSVIEKGQTVTLRCDPISGHDNLYWYRRVMGKEIKFLLHFVKESKQDESGMPNNRFLAERTGGTYSTLKVQPAELEDSGVYFCASSQTQWGEKLFFGSGTQLSVL.

This chain joins TRBV25-1 and TRBJ2-5; 12 bases line up with TRBD1. V lost 5 bases, J lost 5 bases, and 9 bases stayed unmatched. CDR1 and CDR2 from the germline V gene are MGHDK and SYGVNS. This CDR3 is 16 amino acids long. The CDR3 nucleotides read TGTGCCAGCAGTCGCACGGGACAGGGGGCGCGGGAGACCCAGTACTTC. This gives the protein CASSRTGQGARETQYF.

The chain uses TRBV9 and TRBJ2-7; 9 positions match TRBD1. The CDR3 is 14 amino acids. Germline CDR1 SGDLS, CDR2 YYNGEE. The ends lost 3 bases at V and 4 bases at J; junction bases unmatched: 5. The DNA for the CDR3 is TGTGCCAGCAGCGCATCGACAGGGGGTTACGAGCAGTACTTC. Amino acids: CASSASTGGYEQYF.

The rearrangement uses TRBV3-1 (or the pseudogene TRBV3-2) and TRBJ2-7; D may be TRBD2 (6 bases). This CDR3 spans 16 amino acids. The V gene's germline CDR1 is LGHDT and CDR2 YNNKEL (reference sequence). The ends were cut back, 1 base at V and 3 bases at J, with 16 bases in the middle. The CDR3 bases are TGTGCCAGCAGCCAAGCGCCCGGGGGACTCCTCTACGAGCAGTACTTC. Translation: CASSQAPGGLLYEQYF.